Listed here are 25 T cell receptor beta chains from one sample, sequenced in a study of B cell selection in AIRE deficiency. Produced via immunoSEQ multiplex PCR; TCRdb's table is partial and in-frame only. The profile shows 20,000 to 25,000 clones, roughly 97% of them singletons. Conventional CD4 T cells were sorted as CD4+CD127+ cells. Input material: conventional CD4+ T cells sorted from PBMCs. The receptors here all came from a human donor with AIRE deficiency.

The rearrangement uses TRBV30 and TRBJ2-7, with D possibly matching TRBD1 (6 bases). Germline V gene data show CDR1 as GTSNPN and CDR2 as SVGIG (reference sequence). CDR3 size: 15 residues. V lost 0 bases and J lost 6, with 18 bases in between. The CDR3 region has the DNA TGTGCCTGGAGTGTCCTCCCAGGGGCATCCGGCGAGCAGTACTTC. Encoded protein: CAWSVLPGASGEQYF.

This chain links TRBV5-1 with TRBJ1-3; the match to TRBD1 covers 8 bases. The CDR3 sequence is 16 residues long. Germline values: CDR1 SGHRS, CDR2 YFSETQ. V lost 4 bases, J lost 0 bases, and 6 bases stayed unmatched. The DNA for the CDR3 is TGCGCCAGCAGCCCAGAGGGACAGGACTCTGGAAACACCATATATTTT. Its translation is CASSPEGQDSGNTIYF.

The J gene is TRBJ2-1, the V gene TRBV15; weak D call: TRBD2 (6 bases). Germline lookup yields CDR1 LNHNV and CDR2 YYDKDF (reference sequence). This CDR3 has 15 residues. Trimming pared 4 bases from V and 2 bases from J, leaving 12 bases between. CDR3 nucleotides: TGTGCCACCAGCATTACCGGGACTGCCTACAATGAGCAGTTCTTC. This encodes CATSITGTAYNEQFF.

The CDR3 here is CAISGNRLAGGSYNEQFF. Here the CDR3 DNA reads TGTGCCATCAGTGGGAATAGACTAGCGGGGGGCTCCTACAATGAGCAGTTCTTC. The rearrangement uses TRBV10-3 and TRBJ2-1; TRBD2 agrees at 13 bases. This CDR3 is built from 18 residues. Germline CDR1 ENHRY, CDR2 SYGVKD. V lost 4 bases to trimming and J lost 0 bases; unmatched junction nucleotides: 6.

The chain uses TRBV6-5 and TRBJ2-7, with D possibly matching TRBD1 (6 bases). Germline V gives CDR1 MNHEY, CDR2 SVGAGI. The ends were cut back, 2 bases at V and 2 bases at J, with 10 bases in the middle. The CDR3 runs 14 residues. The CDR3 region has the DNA TGTGCCAGCAGTTACAGGTACAGGGCCTACGAGCAGTACTTC. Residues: CASSYRYRAYEQYF.

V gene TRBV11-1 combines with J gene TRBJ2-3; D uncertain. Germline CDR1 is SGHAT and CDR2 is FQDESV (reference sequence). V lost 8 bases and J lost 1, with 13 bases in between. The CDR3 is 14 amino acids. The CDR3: CASGAARRTDTQYF. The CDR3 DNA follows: TGTGCCAGCGGCGCGGCCCGACGCACAGATACGCAGTATTTT. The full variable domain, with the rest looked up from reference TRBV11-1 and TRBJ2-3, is EAEVAQSPRYKITEKSQAVAFWCDPISGHATLYWYRQILGQGPELLVQFQDESVVDDSQLPKDRFSAERLKGVDSTLKIQPAELGDSAMYLCASGAARRTDTQYFGPGTRLTVL.

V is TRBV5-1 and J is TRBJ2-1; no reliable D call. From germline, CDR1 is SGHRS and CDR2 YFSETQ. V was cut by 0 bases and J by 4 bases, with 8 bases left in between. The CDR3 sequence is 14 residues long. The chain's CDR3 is CASSLEGPYNEQFF. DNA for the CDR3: TGCGCCAGCAGCTTGGAGGGCCCATACAATGAGCAGTTCTTC.

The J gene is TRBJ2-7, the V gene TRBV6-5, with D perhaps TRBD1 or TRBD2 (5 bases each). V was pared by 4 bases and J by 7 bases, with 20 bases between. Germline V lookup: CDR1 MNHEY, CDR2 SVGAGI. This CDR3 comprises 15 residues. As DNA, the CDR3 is TGTGCCAGCAGTTCCTACGGGGCGTTGGCCCGGGAGCAGTACTTC. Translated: CASSSYGALAREQYF.

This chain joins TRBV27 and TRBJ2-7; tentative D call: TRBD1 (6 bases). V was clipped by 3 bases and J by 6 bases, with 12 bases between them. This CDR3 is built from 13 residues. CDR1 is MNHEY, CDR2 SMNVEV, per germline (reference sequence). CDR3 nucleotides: TGTGCCAGCAGTTTCTTAGGGGGTGGCGAGCAGTACTTC. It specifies CASSFLGGGEQYF.

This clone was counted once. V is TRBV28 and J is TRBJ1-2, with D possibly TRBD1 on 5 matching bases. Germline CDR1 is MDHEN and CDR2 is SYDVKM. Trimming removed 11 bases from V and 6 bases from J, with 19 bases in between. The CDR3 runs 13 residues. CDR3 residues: CAYAVGTNDGYTF. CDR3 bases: TGTGCCTACGCGGTAGGGACTAATGATGGCTACACCTTC.

The CDR3 is CASSLSPGSSYNEQFF. CDR3 DNA sequence: TGCGCCAGCAGCTTGTCTCCCGGCAGCTCCTACAATGAGCAGTTCTTC. The chain links TRBV5-1 to TRBJ2-1; unclear D gene. The CDR3 has 16 residues. CDR1 and CDR2 from the germline V gene are SGHRS and YFSETQ. V gave up 1 base and J gave up 0 bases, with 11 bases separating them. The variable domain in full, completed from reference TRBV5-1 and TRBJ2-1, reads KAGVTQTPRYLIKTRGQQVTLSCSPISGHRSVSWYQQTPGQGLQFLFEYFSETQRNKGNFPGRFSGRQFSNSRSEMNVSTLELGDSALYLCASSLSPGSSYNEQFFGPGTRLTVL.

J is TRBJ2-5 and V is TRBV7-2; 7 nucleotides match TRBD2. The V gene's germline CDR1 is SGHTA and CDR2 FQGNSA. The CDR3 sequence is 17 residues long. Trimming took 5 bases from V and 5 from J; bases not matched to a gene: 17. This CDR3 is CASSPQPPAGPGETQYF. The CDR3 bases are TGTGCCAGCAGCCCCCAACCCCCAGCGGGGCCCGGGGAGACCCAGTACTTC.

The CDR3 DNA sequence: TGTGCCAGCTCCCTACGGACAGGGGGAGAGACCCAGTACTTC. Translation gives CASSLRTGGETQYF. The V gene is TRBV18, the J gene TRBJ2-5; 10 nucleotides align to TRBD1. The germline V gene has CDR1 KGHSH and CDR2 LQKENI. The length of the CDR3 is 14 residues. Trimming at V came to 6 bases and at J to 4 bases, leaving 5 bases not matched to a gene.

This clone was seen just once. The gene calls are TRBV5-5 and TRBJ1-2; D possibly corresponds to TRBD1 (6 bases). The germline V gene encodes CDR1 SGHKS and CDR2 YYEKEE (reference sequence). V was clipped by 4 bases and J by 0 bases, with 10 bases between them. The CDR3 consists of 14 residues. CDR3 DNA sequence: TGTGCCAGCAGCGCGGACAGCTCTAACTATGGCTACACCTTC. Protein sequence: CASSADSSNYGYTF.

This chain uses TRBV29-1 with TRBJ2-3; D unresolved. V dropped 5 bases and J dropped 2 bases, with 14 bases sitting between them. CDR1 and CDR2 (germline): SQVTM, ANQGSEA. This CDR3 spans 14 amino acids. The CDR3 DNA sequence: TGCAGCGTTAGACCCCGGCTGATCACAGATACGCAGTATTTT. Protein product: CSVRPRLITDTQYF.

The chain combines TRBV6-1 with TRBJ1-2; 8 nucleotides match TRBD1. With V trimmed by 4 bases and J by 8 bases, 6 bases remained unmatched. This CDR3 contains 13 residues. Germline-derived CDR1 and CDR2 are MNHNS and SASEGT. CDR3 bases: TGTGCCAGCAGTGGGGACAGGAGCAGAGGCTACACCTTC. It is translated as CASSGDRSRGYTF.

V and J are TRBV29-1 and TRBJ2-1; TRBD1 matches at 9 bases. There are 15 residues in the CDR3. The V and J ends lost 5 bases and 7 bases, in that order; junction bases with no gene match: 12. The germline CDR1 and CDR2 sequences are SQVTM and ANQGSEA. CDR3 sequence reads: CSVLAGTGSGNEQFF. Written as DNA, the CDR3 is TGCAGCGTTCTGGCCGGGACAGGGAGTGGGAATGAGCAGTTCTTC.

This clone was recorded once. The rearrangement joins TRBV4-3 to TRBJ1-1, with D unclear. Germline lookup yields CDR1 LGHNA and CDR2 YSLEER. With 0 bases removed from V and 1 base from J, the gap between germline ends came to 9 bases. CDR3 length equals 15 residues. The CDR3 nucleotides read TGCGCCAGCAGCCAAGATCTAGAGGGGAACACTGAAGCTTTCTTT. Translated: CASSQDLEGNTEAFF.

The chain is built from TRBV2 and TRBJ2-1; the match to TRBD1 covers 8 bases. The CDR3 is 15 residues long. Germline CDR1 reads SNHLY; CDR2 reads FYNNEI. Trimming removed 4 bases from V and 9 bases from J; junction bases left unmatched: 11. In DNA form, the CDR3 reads TGTGCCAGCAGTGGACGGACAGGGACCTCGGCTGAGCAGTTCTTC. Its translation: CASSGRTGTSAEQFF.

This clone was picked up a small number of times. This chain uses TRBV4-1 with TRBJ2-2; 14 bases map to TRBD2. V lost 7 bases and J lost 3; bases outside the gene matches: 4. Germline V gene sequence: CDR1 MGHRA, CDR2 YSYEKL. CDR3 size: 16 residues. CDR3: CASTRLAGGDTGELFF. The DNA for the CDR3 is TGCGCCAGCACCCGACTAGCGGGGGGGGACACCGGGGAGCTGTTTTTT.

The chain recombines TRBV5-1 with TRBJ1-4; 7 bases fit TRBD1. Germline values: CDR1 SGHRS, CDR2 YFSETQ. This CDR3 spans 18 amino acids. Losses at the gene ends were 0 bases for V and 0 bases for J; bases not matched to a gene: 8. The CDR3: CASSLATGIRATNEKLFF. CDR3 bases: TGCGCCAGCAGCTTGGCGACAGGGATCCGTGCAACTAATGAAAAACTGTTTTTT. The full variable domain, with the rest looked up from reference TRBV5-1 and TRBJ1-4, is KAGVTQTPRYLIKTRGQQVTLSCSPISGHRSVSWYQQTPGQGLQFLFEYFSETQRNKGNFPGRFSGRQFSNSRSEMNVSTLELGDSALYLCASSLATGIRATNEKLFFGSGTQLSVL.

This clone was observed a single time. Here the CDR3 reads CASSHPKDRDGYGYTF. CDR3 sequence (DNA): TGCGCCAGCAGCCACCCAAAGGACAGGGACGGCTATGGCTACACCTTC. J is TRBJ1-2 and V is TRBV4-3; TRBD1 matches at 8 bases. CDR3 length: 16 residues. J lost 4 bases, V lost 3 bases, and 10 bases had no gene match. From germline, CDR1 is LGHNA and CDR2 YSLEER.

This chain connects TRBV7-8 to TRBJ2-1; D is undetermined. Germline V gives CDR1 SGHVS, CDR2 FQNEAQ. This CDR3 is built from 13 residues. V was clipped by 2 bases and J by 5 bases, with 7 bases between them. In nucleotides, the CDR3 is TGTGCCAGCAGCTTAAGAGAAAACAATGAGCAGTTCTTC. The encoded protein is CASSLRENNEQFF.

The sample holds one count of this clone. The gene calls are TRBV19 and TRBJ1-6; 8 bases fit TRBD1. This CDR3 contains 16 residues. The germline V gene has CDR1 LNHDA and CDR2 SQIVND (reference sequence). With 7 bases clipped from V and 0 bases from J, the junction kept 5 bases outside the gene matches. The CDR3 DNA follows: TGTGCCAGTACCAGGGGGCGAGGCTCCTATAATTCACCCCTCCACTTT. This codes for CASTRGRGSYNSPLHF.

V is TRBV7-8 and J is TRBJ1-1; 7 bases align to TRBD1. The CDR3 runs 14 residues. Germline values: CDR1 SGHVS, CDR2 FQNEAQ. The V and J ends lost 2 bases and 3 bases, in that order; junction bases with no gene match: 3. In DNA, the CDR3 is TGTGCCAGCAGCTTATACAGGGGCGACACTGAAGCTTTCTTT. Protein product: CASSLYRGDTEAFF.